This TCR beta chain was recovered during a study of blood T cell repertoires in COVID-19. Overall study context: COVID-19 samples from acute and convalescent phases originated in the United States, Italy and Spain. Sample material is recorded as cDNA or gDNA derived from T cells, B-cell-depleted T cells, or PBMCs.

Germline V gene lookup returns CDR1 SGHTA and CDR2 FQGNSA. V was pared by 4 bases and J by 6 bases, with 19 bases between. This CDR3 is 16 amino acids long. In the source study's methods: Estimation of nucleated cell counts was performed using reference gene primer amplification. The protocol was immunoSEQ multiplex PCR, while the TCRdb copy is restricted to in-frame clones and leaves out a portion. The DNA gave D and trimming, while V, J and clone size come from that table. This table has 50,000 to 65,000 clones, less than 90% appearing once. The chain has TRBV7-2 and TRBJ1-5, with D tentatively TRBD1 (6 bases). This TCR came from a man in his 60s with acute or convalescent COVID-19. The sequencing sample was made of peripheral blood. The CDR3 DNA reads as TGTGCCAGCAGCTCTGAAGGGGGGGGTGGGAGTCAGCCCCAGCATTTT. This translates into CASSSEGGGGSQPQHF.